These 7 T cell receptor beta chains originate from one sample sequenced in a study of radiotherapy plus CTLA-4 blockade in lung cancer. Sequencing used immunoSEQ multiplex PCR; TCRdb keeps in-frame clones, though not all of them. The data contain tens of thousands of clones, around 69% of them seen just once; the ten biggest clones take up 16%. The specimen comprised peripheral blood, sampled from a patient treated with radiotherapy plus ipilimumab. All receptors derive from a human donor with non-small cell lung cancer whose response to radiotherapy plus ipilimumab could not be evaluated. Some clones in this sample may be carry-over from other donors' samples.

This clone has just a few counts. The chain links TRBV10-3 to TRBJ2-5, with D perhaps matching TRBD1 (6 bases). V dropped 6 bases and J dropped 3 bases, with 14 bases sitting between them. Germline V CDR1 and CDR2: ENHRY, SYGVKD. CDR3 length: 14 residues. In DNA, the CDR3 is TGTGCCATCAGCGGGAACAGGGCTGAAGAGACCCAGTACTTC. Its translation: CAISGNRAEETQYF.

This clone occurred a few times. In DNA, the CDR3 is TGTGCCAGCAGTTTCGGGGGAGGGGATACGCAGTATTTT. It is translated as CASSFGGGDTQYF. V and J are TRBV28 and TRBJ2-3; 7 nucleotides agree with TRBD2. CDR1 is MDHEN and CDR2 is SYDVKM in the germline V gene. CDR3 size: 13 residues. After removal of 3 bases from V and 6 bases from J, the junction contained 3 bases not matched to a gene.

In its sample, this clone ranks as medium-sized. This chain's CDR3 is CASSLAPGDGYTF. The CDR3 coding sequence is TGTGCCAGCAGCTTAGCGCCCGGGGATGGCTACACCTTC. The chain carries TRBV7-6 and TRBJ1-2; D not certain. V was cut by 0 bases and J by 6 bases, with 8 bases left in between. CDR1 is SGHVS, CDR2 FNYEAQ, per germline. The CDR3 covers 13 residues.

J is TRBJ2-2 and V is TRBV6-1, with a possible D match to TRBD1 (5 bases). Germline V gene sequence: CDR1 MNHNS, CDR2 SASEGT. Trimming stripped 4 bases from V and 4 bases from J, with 7 bases between. The CDR3 contains 13 residues. The chain's CDR3 is CASSAGRTGELFF. DNA for the CDR3: TGTGCCAGCAGTGCAGGGCGCACCGGGGAGCTGTTTTTT.

The chain employs TRBV19 and TRBJ2-2; 7 bases agree with TRBD1. CDR1 and CDR2 (germline): LNHDA, SQIVND (reference sequence). J lost 0 bases, V lost 4 bases, and 8 bases had no gene match. The CDR3 sequence is 17 residues long. CDR3 nucleotides: TGTGCCAGTAGTAAATTACGGACAGGCGCGAACACCGGGGAGCTGTTTTTT. Encoded protein: CASSKLRTGANTGELFF.

The chain links TRBV30 to TRBJ2-2; 7 bases line up with TRBD2. Germline V gene sequence: CDR1 GTSNPN, CDR2 SVGIG (reference sequence). With 5 bases clipped from V and 5 bases from J, the junction kept 11 bases outside the gene matches. The CDR3 spans 15 residues. The CDR3 is CAWHPGLTETGELFF. CDR3 DNA: TGTGCCTGGCACCCGGGACTAACGGAGACCGGGGAGCTGTTTTTT.

The CDR3 region has the DNA TGTGCCAGCAGCGTAGGGGGGACACTTAGCACAGATACGCAGTATTTT. The encoded protein is CASSVGGTLSTDTQYF. This chain uses TRBV9 with TRBJ2-3; tentatively, D is TRBD1 (6 bases). Germline V gene lookup returns CDR1 SGDLS and CDR2 YYNGEE. V was clipped by 0 bases and J by 0 bases, with 11 bases between them. This CDR3 region has 16 residues. Using reference TRBV9 and TRBJ2-3 for the parts outside the CDR3, the full variable domain is DSGVTQTPKHLITATGQRVTLRCSPRSGDLSVYWYQQSLDQGLQFLIQYYNGEERAKGNILERFSAQQFPDLHSELNLSSLELGDSALYFCASSVGGTLSTDTQYFGPGTRLTVL.